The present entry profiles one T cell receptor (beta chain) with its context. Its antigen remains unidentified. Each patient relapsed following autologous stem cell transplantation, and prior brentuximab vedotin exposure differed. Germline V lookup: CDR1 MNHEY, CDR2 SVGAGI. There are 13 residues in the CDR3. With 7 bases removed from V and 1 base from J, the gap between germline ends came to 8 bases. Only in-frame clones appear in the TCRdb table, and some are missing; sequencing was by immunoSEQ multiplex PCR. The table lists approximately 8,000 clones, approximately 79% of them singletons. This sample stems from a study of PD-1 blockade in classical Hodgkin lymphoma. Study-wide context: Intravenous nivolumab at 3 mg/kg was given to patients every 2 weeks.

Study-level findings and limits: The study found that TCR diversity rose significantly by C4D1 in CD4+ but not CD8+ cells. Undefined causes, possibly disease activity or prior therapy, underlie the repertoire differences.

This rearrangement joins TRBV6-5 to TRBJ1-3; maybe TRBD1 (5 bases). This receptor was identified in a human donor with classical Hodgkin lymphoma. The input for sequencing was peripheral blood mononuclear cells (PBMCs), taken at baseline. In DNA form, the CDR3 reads TGTGCCAGCACCCCAGGGTCTGGAAACACCATATATTTT. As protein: CASTPGSGNTIYF.